These T cell receptor beta chains were read from a single sample in a study of blood T cell repertoires in COVID-19. Generated by immunoSEQ multiplex PCR, the TCRdb table keeps only in-frame clones and is missing some. The sample has under 250,000 clones; 85% to 90% are singletons. What was sequenced was peripheral blood. Source of these receptors: a man aged 50-59 years with COVID-19, enrolled during active disease. The CDR3 runs from the conserved cysteine through the conserved F or W. The order of the fields is CDR3 protein, CDR3 DNA, clone size, D gene, J gene, V gene. D genes are given only for firm matches. Part of the rows lack a size; the others show once, few, many or a class for expanded clones.

cdr3_aa: CASSLWGDYEQYF
cdr3_nt: TGTGCCAGCAGCTTATGGGGGGACTACGAGCAGTACTTC
clone_size: .
d_call: .
j_call: TRBJ2-7
v_call: TRBV7-8

cdr3_aa: CASSEARATEAFF
cdr3_nt: TGTGCCAGCAGTGAAGCGCGGGCAACCGAAGCTTTCTTT
clone_size: .
d_call: .
j_call: TRBJ1-1
v_call: TRBV6-1

cdr3_aa: CASSGIAGDSYEQYF
cdr3_nt: TGTGCCAGTAGTGGTATAGCGGGGGACTCCTACGAGCAGTACTTC
clone_size: few
d_call: TRBD2
j_call: TRBJ2-7
v_call: TRBV19

cdr3_aa: CASSLLRGEEQYF
cdr3_nt: TGTGCCAGCAGTCTCCTCAGGGGGGAGGAGCAGTACTTC
clone_size: .
d_call: .
j_call: TRBJ2-7
v_call: TRBV28

cdr3_aa: CASSFAGGGEAADTQYF
cdr3_nt: TGTGCCAGCAGTTTCGCAGGCGGGGGGGAGGCGGCGGATACGCAGTATTTT
clone_size: .
d_call: TRBD2
j_call: TRBJ2-3
v_call: TRBV27

cdr3_aa: CASSLKYRGQGDQPQHF
cdr3_nt: TGTGCCAGCAGTCTCAAGTACAGGGGGCAAGGTGATCAGCCCCAGCATTTT
clone_size: once
d_call: TRBD1
j_call: TRBJ1-5
v_call: TRBV6-6

cdr3_aa: CASSQGLRDNYGYTF
cdr3_nt: TGCGCCAGCAGCCAAGGCCTGCGGGATAACTATGGCTACACCTTC
clone_size: .
d_call: .
j_call: TRBJ1-2
v_call: TRBV4-3

cdr3_aa: CASSYSGQGNWETQYF
cdr3_nt: TGTGCCAGCAGTTACTCGGGGCAGGGAAATTGGGAGACCCAGTACTTC
clone_size: .
d_call: .
j_call: TRBJ2-5
v_call: TRBV6-6

cdr3_aa: CATFREGNSPLHF
cdr3_nt: TGTGCCACCTTTAGGGAGGGTAATTCACCCCTCCACTTT
clone_size: .
d_call: .
j_call: TRBJ1-6
v_call: TRBV2

cdr3_aa: CASRLAGNTGELFF
cdr3_nt: TGTGCCAGTAGGTTAGCGGGGAACACCGGGGAGCTGTTTTTT
clone_size: .
d_call: TRBD2
j_call: TRBJ2-2
v_call: TRBV19

cdr3_aa: CASSQDRAGGNTIYF
cdr3_nt: TGTGCCAGCAGCCAAGATCGTGCCGGTGGAAACACCATATATTTT
clone_size: .
d_call: .
j_call: TRBJ1-3
v_call: TRBV4-2

cdr3_aa: CATSSSSGRGDTQYF
cdr3_nt: TGTGCCACCAGCAGCTCCAGCGGGAGGGGAGATACGCAGTATTTT
clone_size: .
d_call: TRBD2
j_call: TRBJ2-3
v_call: TRBV15

cdr3_aa: CASSLPGTQSGNTIYF
cdr3_nt: TGTGCCAGCAGCCTCCCTGGGACACAGTCTGGAAACACCATATATTTT
clone_size: few
d_call: .
j_call: TRBJ1-3
v_call: TRBV28

cdr3_aa: CASRAGGGANEQFF
cdr3_nt: TGTGCCAGCAGAGCGGGAGGGGGGGCCAATGAGCAGTTCTTC
clone_size: .
d_call: TRBD2
j_call: TRBJ2-1
v_call: TRBV6-5

cdr3_aa: CASSGQGASGYTF
cdr3_nt: TGTGCCAGCAGTGGACAGGGGGCGTCTGGCTACACCTTC
clone_size: .
d_call: TRBD1
j_call: TRBJ1-2
v_call: TRBV2

cdr3_aa: CASSPGTENTEAFF
cdr3_nt: TGCGCCAGCAGTCCTGGGACAGAAAACACTGAAGCTTTCTTT
clone_size: once
d_call: TRBD1
j_call: TRBJ1-1
v_call: TRBV5-1

cdr3_aa: CAISESRGSSYNEQFF
cdr3_nt: TGTGCCATCAGTGAGTCGAGGGGGAGCTCCTACAATGAGCAGTTCTTC
clone_size: .
d_call: .
j_call: TRBJ2-1
v_call: TRBV10-3

cdr3_aa: CASSDRLAGVETQYF
cdr3_nt: TGTGCCAGCAGTGATCGGCTAGCGGGAGTAGAGACCCAGTACTTC
clone_size: .
d_call: TRBD2
j_call: TRBJ2-5
v_call: TRBV2

cdr3_aa: CAWKRQGAGYGYTF
cdr3_nt: TGTGCCTGGAAACGGCAGGGGGCTGGATATGGCTACACCTTC
clone_size: .
d_call: TRBD1
j_call: TRBJ1-2
v_call: TRBV30

cdr3_aa: CASSSQGGDTGANVLTF
cdr3_nt: TGTGCCAGCAGTTCTCAAGGGGGGGATACTGGGGCCAACGTCCTGACTTTC
clone_size: .
d_call: .
j_call: TRBJ2-6
v_call: TRBV27

cdr3_aa: CASSLFSSSYNEQFF
cdr3_nt: TGTGCCAGCAGCTTATTCTCGAGCTCCTACAATGAGCAGTTCTTC
clone_size: .
d_call: .
j_call: TRBJ2-1
v_call: TRBV11-2

cdr3_aa: CASSPREINQPQHF
cdr3_nt: TGTGCCAGCAGTCCCCGGGAGATCAATCAGCCCCAGCATTTT
clone_size: .
d_call: .
j_call: TRBJ1-5
v_call: TRBV28

cdr3_aa: CASSDLTGLAYEQYF
cdr3_nt: TGTGCCAGCAGTGATCTGACAGGACTCGCCTACGAGCAGTACTTC
clone_size: .
d_call: .
j_call: TRBJ2-7
v_call: TRBV2

cdr3_aa: CASSQGPGTRGETQYF
cdr3_nt: TGTGCCAGCAGCCAAGGTCCTGGGACTAGAGGAGAGACCCAGTACTTC
clone_size: few
d_call: TRBD2
j_call: TRBJ2-5
v_call: TRBV4-2

cdr3_aa: CASSPPRNTEAFF
cdr3_nt: TGTGCCAGCAGCCCGCCGAGGAACACTGAAGCTTTCTTT
clone_size: .
d_call: .
j_call: TRBJ1-1
v_call: TRBV5-5

cdr3_aa: CASSPHHGQGGISGNTIYF
cdr3_nt: TGTGCCAGCAGCCCGCACCACGGACAGGGAGGTATCTCTGGAAACACCATATATTTT
clone_size: .
d_call: TRBD1
j_call: TRBJ1-3
v_call: TRBV4-2